This T cell receptor (beta chain) appears in the sequencing data of a study of T cell repertoires in cytomegalovirus infection. Across the study: Evidence of both CMV infection and a matching HLA type came from public TCR beta signatures.

The CDR3 sequence is 15 residues long. Looked up from germline, CDR1 is SEHNR and CDR2 is FQNEAQ (reference sequence). The V segment lost 3 bases and the J segment 1 base; nucleotides outside the gene matches: 3. Study-level points and caveats: Frequencies of public TCR beta families were cumulated, and this identified carriers of CMV plus the relevant HLA. Clonotype analysis showed dominance of the ex vivo response by HLA-C-restricted CMV-specific TCR beta clonotypes.

In TCRdb, the reads were re-called with MiXCR into one record per CDR3 protein. The sample gives approximately 170,000 distinct CDR3 sequences, 17% of which show up once; 18% is in the top ten. About this clonotype itself: Its antigen is still unknown.

Sequences were obtained from CD8+ T cells from PBMCs. This TCR was sampled from a human donor in good health (CMV status not recorded). Some clones in this sample may be carry-over from other donors' samples. This rearrangement joins TRBV7-9 to TRBJ1-1; TRBD1 matches at 9 bases. CDR3 protein: CASSFSGQGNTEAFF. CDR3 sequence (DNA): TGTGCCAGCAGCTTTTCGGGACAGGGGAACACTGAAGCTTTCTTT.